One and the same sample provided the 17 T cell receptor beta chains below, sequenced in a study of response to subunit inactivated influenza vaccine. TCRdb ran MiXCR on the RT-PCR reads and lists one entry per CDR3 protein. The data contain about 700,000 distinct CDR3 sequences, roughly 13% of them singletons. Sequencing was performed on PBMCs from blood, taken 14 days before vaccination. The source of these receptors is a man aged 50 to 60 who received an inactivated influenza vaccine.

V and J are TRBV5-1 and TRBJ2-7; no clear D. Germline V CDR1 and CDR2: SGHRS, YFSETQ. The CDR3 loop spans 15 amino acids. V was pared by 4 bases and J by 4 bases, with 18 bases between. This chain's CDR3 is CASSPRTDSPYEQYF. In DNA, the CDR3 is TGCGCCAGCAGCCCGAGGACCGATTCCCCTTACGAGCAGTACTTC.

The table lists this clonotype with a few counts. The rearrangement uses TRBV5-1 and TRBJ2-5; D is possibly TRBD1 or TRBD2 (5 bases each). The germline CDR1 and CDR2 sequences are SGHRS and YFSETQ. V dropped 4 bases and J dropped 5 bases, with 12 bases sitting between them. The CDR3 loop spans 13 amino acids. The CDR3: CASSAGTWETQYF. The CDR3 nucleotides read TGCGCCAGCAGCGCCGGGACCTGGGAGACCCAGTACTTC.

The chain couples TRBV25-1 to TRBJ2-3; 13 bases map to TRBD2. This CDR3 spans 14 amino acids. V shed 7 bases, J shed 3 bases, and the junction held 1 base outside the gene matches. Germline V CDR1 and CDR2: MGHDK, SYGVNS. The CDR3 spells CASKTSGRTDTQYF. DNA of the CDR3: TGTGCCAGCAAGACTAGCGGGAGGACAGATACGCAGTATTTT.

This rearrangement joins TRBV6-2 or TRBV6-3 to TRBJ2-1, with 9 bases fitting TRBD2. V shed 10 bases and J 7 bases; nucleotides not matched to a gene: 14. Per the germline V gene, CDR1 is MNHEY and CDR2 is SVGEGT. The length of the CDR3 is 15 residues. CDR3 bases: TGTGCCATATGGTCCGTGACTAGCGGAGGGAATGAGCAGTTCTTC. Amino acid sequence: CAIWSVTSGGNEQFF.

The chain joins TRBV20-1 to TRBJ2-1, with TRBD2 identical over 9 bases. Germline V lookup: CDR1 DFQATT, CDR2 SNEGSKA (reference sequence). After removal of 3 bases from V and 8 bases from J, the junction contained 5 bases not matched to a gene. This CDR3 region has 13 residues. The CDR3 DNA sequence: TGCAGTGCTAGGGTAGGGACTAGCCATGAGCAGTTCTTC. Protein sequence: CSARVGTSHEQFF.

A note on this clonotype: It may be a read error: a sequence one base away is much more abundant. The V and J genes are TRBV7-2 and TRBJ2-5; no clear D gene. CDR3 size: 13 residues. From germline, CDR1 is SGHTA and CDR2 FQGNSA. Trimming cost V 2 bases and J 0 bases, with 4 bases left between them. The CDR3, as DNA: TGTGCCAGCAGCTTACAGTACCAAGAGACCCAGTACTTC. Amino acid sequence: CASSLQYQETQYF.

CDR3 in DNA: TGCAGCGTTGCTCAGGGACAGGGAGGGGAGACCCAGTACTTC. It codes for CSVAQGQGGETQYF. The rearrangement uses TRBV29-1 and TRBJ2-5, with 9 bases that match TRBD1. The CDR3 is 14 residues long. The junction had 8 bases not matched to a gene; V was cut back by 4 bases and J by 5 bases. CDR1 is SQVTM, CDR2 ANQGSEA, per germline.

This chain joins TRBV6-1 and TRBJ2-1; 8 bases line up with TRBD1. V lost 7 bases to trimming and J lost 10 bases; unmatched junction nucleotides: 12. The germline V gene encodes CDR1 MNHNS and CDR2 SASEGT. The length of the CDR3 is 14 residues. CDR3 in DNA: TGTGCCAGCATCCCCGTGCAGGGGGCCGGGGAGCAGTTCTTC. Translating it yields CASIPVQGAGEQFF.

This clonotype was seen a handful of times. V is TRBV5-1 and J is TRBJ1-4, with D perhaps matching TRBD1 (5 bases). Germline V gives CDR1 SGHRS, CDR2 YFSETQ. The CDR3 consists of 16 residues. Trimming took 4 bases from V and 8 from J, leaving 21 bases between them. The CDR3 loop is CASSGENVGLREKLFF. The CDR3 DNA sequence: TGCGCCAGCAGCGGTGAAAATGTGGGGCTTAGAGAAAAACTGTTTTTT.

This clonotype occurred once. This chain connects TRBV11-2 to TRBJ2-3; TRBD1 might be the D (5 bases). Trimming took 1 base from V and 3 from J, leaving 20 bases between them. The CDR3 has 18 residues. In germline, CDR1 is SGHAT, CDR2 FQNNGV. The CDR3 coding sequence is TGTGCCAGCAGCTTAGTAGGGGTGACAGTCGGCGCGACAGATACGCAGTATTTT. Translated: CASSLVGVTVGATDTQYF.

This clonotype was picked up a small number of times. This chain joins TRBV3-1 and TRBJ1-4, with 10 bases aligning to TRBD1. V lost 3 bases and J lost 4; bases outside the gene matches: 5. The CDR3 consists of 16 residues. Germline values: CDR1 LGHDT, CDR2 YNNKEL (reference sequence). The CDR3 loop reads CASSHGTGASNEKLFF. CDR3 sequence (DNA): TGTGCCAGCAGCCACGGGACAGGGGCAAGTAATGAAAAACTGTTTTTT.

The table lists this clonotype with a few counts. The V and J genes are TRBV20-1 and TRBJ2-1, with TRBD1 as a possible D gene (5 bases). This CDR3 is built from 14 residues. Looked up from germline, CDR1 is DFQATT and CDR2 is SNEGSKA (reference sequence). Trimming pared 0 bases from V and 2 bases from J, leaving 8 bases between. DNA of the CDR3: TGCAGTGCTAGAGATGGGGCGCCCTACAATGAGCAGTTCTTC. It translates to CSARDGAPYNEQFF.

This rearrangement joins TRBV20-1 to TRBJ1-2; weak D call: TRBD1 (5 bases). CDR1 is DFQATT and CDR2 is SNEGSKA in the germline V gene (reference sequence). This CDR3 is 13 amino acids long. V dropped 6 bases and J dropped 6 bases, with 17 bases sitting between them. CDR3 sequence (DNA): TGCAGTGCGTCCGGCCAGGGTAGTAATGGCTACACCTTC. This codes for CSASGQGSNGYTF.

This rearrangement joins TRBV6-2 or TRBV6-3 to TRBJ2-3; 7 nucleotides align to TRBD2. Per the germline V gene, CDR1 is MNHEY and CDR2 is SVGEGT. V lost 1 base and J lost 6; bases outside the gene matches: 7. The length of the CDR3 is 15 residues. The CDR3 bases are TGTGCCAGCAGTTACTTACTAGCGACGGGGGATACGCAGTATTTT. It translates to CASSYLLATGDTQYF.

This clonotype showed up just a few times. V and J are TRBV24-1 and TRBJ2-3, with D hard to call. Trimming took 4 bases from V and 1 from J, leaving 5 bases between them. Germline-derived CDR1 and CDR2 are KGHDR and SFDVKD. This CDR3 is 13 amino acids long. CDR3 region: CATSDYRTDTQYF. In DNA, the CDR3 is TGTGCCACCAGTGACTATCGCACAGATACGCAGTATTTT.

The rearrangement uses TRBV3-1 and TRBJ1-1; TRBD1 aligns across 9 bases. The V and J ends lost 4 bases and 3 bases, in that order; junction bases with no gene match: 3. Germline V gives CDR1 LGHDT, CDR2 YNNKEL (reference sequence). The CDR3 contains 14 residues. Here the CDR3 DNA reads TGTGCCAGCAGCCGAACAGGGGGCTACACTGAAGCTTTCTTT. Its protein is CASSRTGGYTEAFF.

This clonotype has only a few counts. This chain links TRBV12-3 or TRBV12-4 with TRBJ1-5; 7 bases line up with TRBD1. This CDR3 spans 17 amino acids. Trimming removed 1 base from V and 3 bases from J; junction bases left unmatched: 9. Here the CDR3 reads CASSLGDRDGDNQPQHF. CDR3 sequence (DNA): TGTGCCAGCAGTTTAGGAGACAGGGACGGAGACAATCAGCCCCAGCATTTT.